The clone carrying this TCR beta chain was seen a few times. This record comes from a study of identical twins. CDR3 length: 14 amino acids. V was pared by 4 bases and J by 1 base, with 11 bases between. Germline V gene sequence: CDR1 SQVTM, CDR2 ANQGSEA. Unique molecular identifiers were present on the cDNA, which also gained a universal primer site by template switching. MiXCR, applied by TCRdb to the 5' RACE reads, yields one record per CDR3 protein. The repertoire has approximately 700,000 distinct CDR3 sequences, 5.5% to 7.5% of them found once; the top ten carry roughly 1.6%. The source is a man younger than 35 in good health. V usage is TRBV29-1 and J usage is TRBJ2-1; a weak D match, TRBD2 (5 bases). The sequencing input was naive T cells sorted from blood. CDR3: CSVGISVSYNEQFF. In DNA form, the CDR3 reads TGCAGCGTTGGTATTAGCGTATCCTACAATGAGCAGTTCTTC.